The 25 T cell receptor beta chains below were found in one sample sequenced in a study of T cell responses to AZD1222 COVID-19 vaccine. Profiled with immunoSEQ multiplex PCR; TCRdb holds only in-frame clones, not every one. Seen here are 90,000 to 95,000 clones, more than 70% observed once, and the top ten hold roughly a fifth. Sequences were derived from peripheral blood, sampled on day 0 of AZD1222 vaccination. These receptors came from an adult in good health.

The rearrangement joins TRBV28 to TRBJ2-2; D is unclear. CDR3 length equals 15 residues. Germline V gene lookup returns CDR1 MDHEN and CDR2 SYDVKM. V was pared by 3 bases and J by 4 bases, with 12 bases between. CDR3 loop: CASSFPIVGTGELFF. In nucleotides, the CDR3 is TGTGCCAGCAGTTTCCCAATAGTAGGCACCGGGGAGCTGTTTTTT.

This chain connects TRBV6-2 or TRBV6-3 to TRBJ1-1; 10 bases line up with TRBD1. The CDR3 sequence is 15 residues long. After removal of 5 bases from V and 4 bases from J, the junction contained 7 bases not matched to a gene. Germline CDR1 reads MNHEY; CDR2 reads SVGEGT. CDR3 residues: CASSPPGQGSTEAFF. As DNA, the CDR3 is TGTGCCAGCAGTCCACCGGGACAGGGGTCCACTGAAGCTTTCTTT.

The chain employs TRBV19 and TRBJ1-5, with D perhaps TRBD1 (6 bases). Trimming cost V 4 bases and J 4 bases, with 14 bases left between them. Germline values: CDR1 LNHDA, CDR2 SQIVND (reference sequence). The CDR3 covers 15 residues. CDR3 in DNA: TGTGCCAGTAGTACCTACAGGGAGCCTAATCAGCCCCAGCATTTT. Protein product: CASSTYREPNQPQHF.

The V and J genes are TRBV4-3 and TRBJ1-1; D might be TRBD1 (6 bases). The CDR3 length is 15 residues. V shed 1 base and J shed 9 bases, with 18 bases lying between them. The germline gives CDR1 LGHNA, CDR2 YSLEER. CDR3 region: CASSQGRGGLSQAFF. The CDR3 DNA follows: TGCGCCAGCAGCCAAGGGAGAGGGGGGCTCTCTCAAGCTTTCTTT.

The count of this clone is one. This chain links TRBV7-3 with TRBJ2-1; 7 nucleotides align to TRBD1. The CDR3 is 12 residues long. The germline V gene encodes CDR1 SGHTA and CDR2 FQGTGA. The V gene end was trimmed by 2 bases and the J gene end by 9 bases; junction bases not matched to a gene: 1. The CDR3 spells CASSLHRGEQFF. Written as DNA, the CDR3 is TGTGCCAGCAGCTTACACAGGGGTGAGCAGTTCTTC. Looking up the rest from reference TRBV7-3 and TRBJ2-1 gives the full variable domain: GAGVSQTPSNKVTEKGKYVELRCDPISGHTALYWYRQSLGQGPEFLIYFQGTGAADDSGLPNDRFFAVRPEGSVSTLKIQRTERGDSAVYLCASSLHRGEQFFGPGTRLTVL.

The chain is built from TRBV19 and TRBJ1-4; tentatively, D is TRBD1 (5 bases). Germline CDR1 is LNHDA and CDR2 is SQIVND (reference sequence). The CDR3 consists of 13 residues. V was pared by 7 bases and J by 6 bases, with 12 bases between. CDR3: CASKFREDEKLFF. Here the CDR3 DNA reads TGTGCCAGTAAATTCAGGGAAGATGAAAAACTGTTTTTT.

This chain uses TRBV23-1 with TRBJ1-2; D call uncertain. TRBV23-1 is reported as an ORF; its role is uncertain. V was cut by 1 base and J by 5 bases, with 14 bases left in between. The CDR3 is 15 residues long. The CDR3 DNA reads TGCGCCAGCAGTCAATATCGGGCCGCCTCGTATGGCTACACCTTC. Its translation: CASSQYRAASYGYTF.

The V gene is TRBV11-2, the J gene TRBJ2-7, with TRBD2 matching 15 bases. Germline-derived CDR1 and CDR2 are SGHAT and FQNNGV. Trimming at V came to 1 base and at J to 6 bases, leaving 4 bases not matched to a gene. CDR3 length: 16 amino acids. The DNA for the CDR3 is TGTGCCAGCAGCTTAGTGGGACTAGCGGGAGGACCCGAGCAGTACTTC. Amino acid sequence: CASSLVGLAGGPEQYF.

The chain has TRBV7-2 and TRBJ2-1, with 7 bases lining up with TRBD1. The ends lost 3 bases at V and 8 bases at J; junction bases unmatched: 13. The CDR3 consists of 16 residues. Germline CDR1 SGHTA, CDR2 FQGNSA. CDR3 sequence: CASSFRRDSVGDEQFF. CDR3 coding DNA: TGTGCCAGCAGCTTCCGCCGGGACAGTGTCGGCGATGAGCAGTTCTTC. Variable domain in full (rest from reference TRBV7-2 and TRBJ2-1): GAGVSQSPSNKVTEKGKDVELRCDPISGHTALYWYRQSLGQGLEFLIYFQGNSAPDKSGLPSDRFSAERTGGSVSTLTIQRTQQEDSAVYLCASSFRRDSVGDEQFFGPGTRLTVL.

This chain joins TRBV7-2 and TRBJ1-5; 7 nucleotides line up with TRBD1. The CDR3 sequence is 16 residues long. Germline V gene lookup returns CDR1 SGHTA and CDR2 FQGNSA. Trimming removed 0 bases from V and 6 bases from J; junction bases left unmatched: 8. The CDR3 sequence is CASSLAMAGGSQPQHF. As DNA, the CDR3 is TGTGCCAGCAGCTTAGCGATGGCAGGGGGATCTCAGCCCCAGCATTTT.

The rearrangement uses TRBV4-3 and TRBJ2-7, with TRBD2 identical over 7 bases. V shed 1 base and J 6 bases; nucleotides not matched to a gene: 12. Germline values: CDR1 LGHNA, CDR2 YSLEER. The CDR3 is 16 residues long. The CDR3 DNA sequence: TGCGCCAGCAGCCAAGTTAGTAAGGCTAGCGGACTCGAGCAGTACTTC. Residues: CASSQVSKASGLEQYF.

CDR3 region: CATGGNEKLFF. The CDR3 region has the DNA TGTGCCACAGGGGGGAATGAAAAACTGTTTTTT. The chain couples TRBV7-6 to TRBJ1-4, with 7 bases that match TRBD1. Per the germline V gene, CDR1 is SGHVS and CDR2 is FNYEAQ. This CDR3 has 11 residues. Trimming removed 10 bases from V and 5 bases from J; junction bases left unmatched: 1. The full variable domain, rest sourced from reference TRBV7-6 and TRBJ1-4, is GAGVSQSPRYKVTKRGQDVALRCDPISGHVSLYWYRQALGQGPEFLTYFNYEAQQDKSGLPNDRFSAERPEGSISTLTIQRTEQRDSAMYRCATGGNEKLFFGSGTQLSVL.

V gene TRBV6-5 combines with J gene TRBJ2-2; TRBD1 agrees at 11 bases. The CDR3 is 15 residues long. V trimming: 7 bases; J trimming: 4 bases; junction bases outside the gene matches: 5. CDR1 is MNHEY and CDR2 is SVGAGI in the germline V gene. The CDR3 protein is CASKLGQGVTGELFF. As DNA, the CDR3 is TGTGCCAGCAAACTGGGACAGGGGGTCACCGGGGAGCTGTTTTTT.

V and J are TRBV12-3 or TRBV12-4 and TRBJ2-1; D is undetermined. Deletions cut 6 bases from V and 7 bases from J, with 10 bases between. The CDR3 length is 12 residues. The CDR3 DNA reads TGTGCCAGCAGCCCTCGTCCGAATGAGCAGTTCTTC. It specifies CASSPRPNEQFF.

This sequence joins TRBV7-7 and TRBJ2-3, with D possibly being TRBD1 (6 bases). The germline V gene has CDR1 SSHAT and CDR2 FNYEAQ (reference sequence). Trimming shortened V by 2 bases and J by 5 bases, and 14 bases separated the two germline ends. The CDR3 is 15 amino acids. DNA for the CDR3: TGTGCCAGCAGCTTAACCGGGACATTGAAAGATACGCAGTATTTT. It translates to CASSLTGTLKDTQYF. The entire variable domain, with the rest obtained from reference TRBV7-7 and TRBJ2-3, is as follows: GAGVSQSPRYKVTKRGQDVTLRCDPISSHATLYWYQQALGQGPEFLTYFNYEAQPDKSGLPSDRFSAERPEGSISTLTIQRTEQRDSAMYRCASSLTGTLKDTQYFGPGTRLTVL.

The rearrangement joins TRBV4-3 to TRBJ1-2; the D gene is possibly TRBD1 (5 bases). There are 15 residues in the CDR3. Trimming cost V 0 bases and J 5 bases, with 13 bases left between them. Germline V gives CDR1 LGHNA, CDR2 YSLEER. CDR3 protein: CASSQDRGRTYGYTF. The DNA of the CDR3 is TGCGCCAGCAGCCAAGATAGGGGTAGGACTTATGGCTACACCTTC.

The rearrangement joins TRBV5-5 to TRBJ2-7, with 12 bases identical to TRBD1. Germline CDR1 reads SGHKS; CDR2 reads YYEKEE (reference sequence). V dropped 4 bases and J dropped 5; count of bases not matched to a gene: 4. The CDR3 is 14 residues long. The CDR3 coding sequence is TGTGCCAGCAGCCCGGGACAGGGGGCGAACGAGCAGTACTTC. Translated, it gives CASSPGQGANEQYF.

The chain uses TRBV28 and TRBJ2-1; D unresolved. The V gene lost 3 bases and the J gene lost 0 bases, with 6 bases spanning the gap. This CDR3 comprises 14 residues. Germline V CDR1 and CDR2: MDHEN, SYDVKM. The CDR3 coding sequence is TGTGCCAGCAGTTTGATGAGCTCCTACAATGAGCAGTTCTTC. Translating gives CASSLMSSYNEQFF.

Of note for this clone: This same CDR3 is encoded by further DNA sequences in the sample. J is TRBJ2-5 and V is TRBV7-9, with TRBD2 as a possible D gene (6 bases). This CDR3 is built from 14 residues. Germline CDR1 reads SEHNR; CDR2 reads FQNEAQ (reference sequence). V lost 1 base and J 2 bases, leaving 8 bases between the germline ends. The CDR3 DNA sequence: TGTGCCAGCAGCTTAGGTGCGGGGCAAGAGACCCAGTACTTC. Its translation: CASSLGAGQETQYF.

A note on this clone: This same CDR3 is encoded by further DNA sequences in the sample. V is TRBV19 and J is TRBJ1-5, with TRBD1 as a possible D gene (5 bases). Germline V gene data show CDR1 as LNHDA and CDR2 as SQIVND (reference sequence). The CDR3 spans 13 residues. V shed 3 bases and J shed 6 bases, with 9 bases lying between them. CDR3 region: CASSMGGGQPQHF. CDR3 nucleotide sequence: TGTGCCAGTAGTATGGGGGGAGGTCAGCCCCAGCATTTT. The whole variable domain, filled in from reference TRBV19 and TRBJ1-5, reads DGGITQSPKYLFRKEGQNVTLSCEQNLNHDAMYWYRQDPGQGLRLIYYSQIVNDFQKGDIAEGYSVSREKKESFPLTVTSAQKNPTAFYLCASSMGGGQPQHFGDGTRLSIL.

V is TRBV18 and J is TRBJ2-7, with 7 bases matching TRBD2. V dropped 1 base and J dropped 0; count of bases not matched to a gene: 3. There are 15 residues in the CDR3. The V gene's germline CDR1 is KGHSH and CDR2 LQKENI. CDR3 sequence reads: CASSPRGGDSYEQYF. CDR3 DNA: TGTGCCAGCTCACCACGTGGGGGGGACTCCTACGAGCAGTACTTC.

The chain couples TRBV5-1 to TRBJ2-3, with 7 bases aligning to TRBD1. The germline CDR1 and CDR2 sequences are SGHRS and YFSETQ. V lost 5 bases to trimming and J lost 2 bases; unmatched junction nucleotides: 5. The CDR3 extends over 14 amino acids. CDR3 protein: CASRLQGFTDTQYF. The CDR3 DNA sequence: TGCGCCAGCAGGTTACAGGGGTTCACAGATACGCAGTATTTT.

CDR3 nucleotides: TGTGCCAGCAGTTTGAATTCGCCCATATATTTT. This gives the protein CASSLNSPIYF. The chain couples TRBV12-3 or TRBV12-4 to TRBJ1-3; D ambiguous. Trimming removed 3 bases at V and 11 bases at J, with 8 bases between. The CDR3 runs 11 residues.

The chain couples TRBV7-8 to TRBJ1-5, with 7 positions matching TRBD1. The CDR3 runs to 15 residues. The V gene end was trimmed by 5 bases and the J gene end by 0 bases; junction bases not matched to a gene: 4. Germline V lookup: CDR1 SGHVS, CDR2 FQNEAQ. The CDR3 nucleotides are TGTGCCAGCAGCCAAGGGACAGTTAGCAATCAGCCCCAGCATTTT. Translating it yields CASSQGTVSNQPQHF.

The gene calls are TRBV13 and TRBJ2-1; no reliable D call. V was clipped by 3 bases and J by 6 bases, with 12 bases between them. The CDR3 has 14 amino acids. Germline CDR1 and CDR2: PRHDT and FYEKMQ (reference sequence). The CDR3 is CASSFWATFNEQFF. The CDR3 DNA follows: TGTGCCAGCAGCTTTTGGGCGACCTTCAATGAGCAGTTCTTC. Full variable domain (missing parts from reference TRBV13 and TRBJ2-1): AAGVIQSPRHLIKEKRETATLKCYPIPRHDTVYWYQQGPGQDPQFLISFYEKMQSDKGSIPDRFSAQQFSDYHSELNMSSLELGDSALYFCASSFWATFNEQFFGPGTRLTVL.